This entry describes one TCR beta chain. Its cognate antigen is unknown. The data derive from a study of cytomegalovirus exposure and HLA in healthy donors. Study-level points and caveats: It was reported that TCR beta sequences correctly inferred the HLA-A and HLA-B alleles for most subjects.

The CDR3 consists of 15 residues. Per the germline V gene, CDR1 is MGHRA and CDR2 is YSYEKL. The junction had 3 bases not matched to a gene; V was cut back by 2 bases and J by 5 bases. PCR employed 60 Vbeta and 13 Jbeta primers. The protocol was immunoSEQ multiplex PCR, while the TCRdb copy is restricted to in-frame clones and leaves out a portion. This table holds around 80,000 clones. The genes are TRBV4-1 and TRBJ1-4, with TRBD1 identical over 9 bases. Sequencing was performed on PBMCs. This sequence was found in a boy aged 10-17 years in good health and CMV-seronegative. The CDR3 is CASSQPGTGNEKLFF. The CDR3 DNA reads TGCGCCAGCAGCCAACCCGGGACAGGGAATGAAAAACTGTTTTTT.